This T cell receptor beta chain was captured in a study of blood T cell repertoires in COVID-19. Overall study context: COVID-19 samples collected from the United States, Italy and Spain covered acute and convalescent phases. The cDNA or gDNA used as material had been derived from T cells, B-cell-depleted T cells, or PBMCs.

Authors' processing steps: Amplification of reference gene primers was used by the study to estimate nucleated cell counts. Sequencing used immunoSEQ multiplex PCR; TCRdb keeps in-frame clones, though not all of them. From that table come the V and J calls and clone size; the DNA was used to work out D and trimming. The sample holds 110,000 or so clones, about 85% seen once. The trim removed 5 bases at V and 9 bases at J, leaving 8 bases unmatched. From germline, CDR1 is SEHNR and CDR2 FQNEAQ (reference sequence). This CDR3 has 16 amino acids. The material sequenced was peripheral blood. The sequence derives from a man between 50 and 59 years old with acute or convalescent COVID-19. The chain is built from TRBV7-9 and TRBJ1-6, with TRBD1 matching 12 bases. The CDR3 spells CASSRTGTGGSSPLHF. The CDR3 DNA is TGTGCCAGCAGCCGTACCGGGACAGGGGGCAGTTCACCCCTCCACTTT.